Listed below are T cell receptor beta chains from one sample, sequenced in a study of cytomegalovirus exposure and HLA in healthy donors. Libraries were prepared by immunoSEQ multiplex PCR; TCRdb keeps only in-frame clonotypes and omits some of them. The table lists some 70,000 clones, about 80% of them singletons. The sequenced sample consisted of PBMCs. The receptors were sampled from a man aged 18 to 29 in good health and CMV-seronegative. The CDR3 runs from the conserved cysteine through the conserved F or W. A D gene is named only where the DNA matches it firmly. The size entry is marked missing in some rows and otherwise reads once, few, many or a size class.

>TRBJ2-3|TRBD1|TRBV29-1|.
TGCAGCGTTGCCCCGGGACAGGGGCAGTATTTT
CSVAPGQGQYF
>TRBJ2-5|TRBD1|TRBV9|.
TGTGCCAGCGCGGACAGGGATCAAGAGACCCAGTACTTC
CASADRDQETQYF
>TRBJ2-2|.|TRBV5-1|few
TGCGCCAGCAGCTTTAGGGGGGGGGCCGACACCGGGGAGCTGTTTTTT
CASSFRGGADTGELFF
>TRBJ2-7|TRBD1|TRBV7-9|.
TGTGCCAGCAGCTTCGCAATGGACAGGACCTACGAGCAGTACTTC
CASSFAMDRTYEQYF
>TRBJ2-2|.|TRBV5-8|.
TGTGCCAGCAGCTTGGGGGCGTTTGGTGACGGGGAGCTGTTTTTT
CASSLGAFGDGELFF
>TRBJ1-5|TRBD1|TRBV2|.
TGTGCCAGCCACGCAGGGGGCTTGAGGCCCCAGCATTTT
CASHAGGLRPQHF
>TRBJ1-2|.|TRBV10-3|.
TGTGCCATCACGGGGCCCCGGGAGTATGGCTACACCTTC
CAITGPREYGYTF
>TRBJ1-6|TRBD1|TRBV4-1|.
TGCGCCAGCAGCCGAGAGGGGGCCGATAATTCACCCCTCCACTTT
CASSREGADNSPLHF
>TRBJ1-4|TRBD1|TRBV6-6|.
TGTGCCAGCGGATCCGGGACAGTGGATGAAAAACTGTTTTTT
CASGSGTVDEKLFF
>TRBJ1-1|.|TRBV5-1|.
TGCGCCAGCAGCTTTGACAAGAACACTGAAGCTTTCTTT
CASSFDKNTEAFF
>TRBJ2-7|TRBD2|TRBV15|.
TGTGCCACCAGCAGAGAAGCGGGGGGTTACTACGAGCAGTACTTC
CATSREAGGYYEQYF
>TRBJ1-1|.|TRBV11-1|once
TGTGCCAGCAGCTTAAGTCTTCGGTCTGAAGCTTTCTTT
CASSLSLRSEAFF
>TRBJ1-5|.|TRBV5-4|.
TGTGCCAGCAGCTTCGGGGGGAGCAATCAGCCCCAGCATTTT
CASSFGGSNQPQHF
>TRBJ2-3|TRBD2|TRBV5-1|.
TGCGCCAGCAGCTTGGAGACTAGCGGAAGCACAGATACGCAGTATTTT
CASSLETSGSTDTQYF
>TRBJ2-1|TRBD2|TRBV29-1|.
TGCAGCCCCCCACAGATGGGACTAGCGGGGTTTTCCTCCTACAATGAGCAGTTCTTC
CSPPQMGLAGFSSYNEQFF
>TRBJ1-5|.|TRBV6-1|once
TGTGCCAGCAGTGAACCCAGGGGCAATAGTCAGCCCCAGCATTTT
CASSEPRGNSQPQHF
>TRBJ1-4|.|TRBV7-6|few
TGTGCCAGCAGCTTATCTCCCAGGGCGAATGAAAAACTGTTTTTT
CASSLSPRANEKLFF
>TRBJ1-5|.|TRBV5-1|few
TGCGCCAGCAGCCCACGGGGGGATCAGCCCCAGCATTTT
CASSPRGDQPQHF
>TRBJ2-1|.|TRBV9|.
TGTGCCAGCAGCGCCACAAGGAGCTCCTACAATGAGCAGTTCTTC
CASSATRSSYNEQFF
>TRBJ1-1|TRBD1|TRBV19|.
TGTGCCAGTAGTATAACGACAGGGGGTCCTGAAGCTTTCTTT
CASSITTGGPEAFF
>TRBJ2-7|.|TRBV10-1|.
TGCGCCAGCAGGACAGGCTCCTACGAGCAGTACTTC
CASRTGSYEQYF
>TRBJ2-2|TRBD2|TRBV7-7|.
TGTGCCAGCAGGCGGGGGGCCGGCACCGGGGAGCTGTTTTTT
CASRRGAGTGELFF
>TRBJ2-3|TRBD2|TRBV5-1|.
TGCGCCAGCAGCTTTGGAACTAGCGGGGGGGTCACAGATACGCAGTATTTT
CASSFGTSGGVTDTQYF
>TRBJ1-5|.|TRBV7-2|.
TGTGCCAGCAGCCCCCCGGGCAATCAGCCCCAGCATTTT
CASSPPGNQPQHF
>TRBJ1-3|.|TRBV6-1|few
TGTGCCAGCAGTGGGACAGTCTCTGGAAACACCATATATTTT
CASSGTVSGNTIYF
>TRBJ1-1|TRBD1|TRBV5-5|.
TGTGCCAGCAGCTTCGGACAGGTCCCCACTGAAGCTTTCTTT
CASSFGQVPTEAFF
>TRBJ2-1|TRBD2|TRBV6-1|.
TGTGCCAGCAGTTCAGCGGGACCCTACAATGAGCAGTTCTTC
CASSSAGPYNEQFF
>TRBJ1-1|.|TRBV13|.
TGTGCCAGCAGCATGGGCCCGAACACTGAAGCTTTCTTT
CASSMGPNTEAFF
>TRBJ1-4|TRBD1|TRBV4-1|.
TGCGCCAGCAGCCAAGGGTTCAGGGGGCCTAATGAAAAACTGTTTTTT
CASSQGFRGPNEKLFF
>TRBJ2-1|TRBD2|TRBV19|.
TGTGCCAGTAGCCTACGGGGGGACCCTTCCTACAATGAGCAGTTCTTC
CASSLRGDPSYNEQFF
>TRBJ2-5|TRBD1|TRBV11-2|.
TGTGCCAGCAGCCTGACAGGGATCGGCGAGACCCAGTACTTC
CASSLTGIGETQYF
>TRBJ2-2|TRBD1|TRBV30|.
TGTGCCTGCGGACAGGGGGCGGTCGGGGAGCTGTTTTTT
CACGQGAVGELFF
>TRBJ1-1|.|TRBV2|.
TGTGCCAGCATCTACAGGGTGGGTACTGAAGCTTTCTTT
CASIYRVGTEAFF
>TRBJ1-1|.|TRBV6-4|few
TGTGCCAGCAGTGAAGGTCCGGGCACTGAAGCTTTCTTT
CASSEGPGTEAFF
>TRBJ1-6|.|TRBV27|.
TGTGCCAGCAGTTTCGGCAGGGCTAATTCACCCCTCCACTTT
CASSFGRANSPLHF
>TRBJ2-1|TRBD1|TRBV4-2|.
TGTGCCAGCAGCCAGCACACTCTTTCGGGACAGGGTCAAAATGAGCAGTTCTTC
CASSQHTLSGQGQNEQFF
>TRBJ1-1|TRBD1|TRBV27|.
TGTGCCCCCAAGACAGGGGGCACTGAAGCTTTCTTT
CAPKTGGTEAFF
>TRBJ1-1|TRBD1|TRBV29-1|few
TGCAGCGCCTGGACGCAGGGGGGCCTACCGAACACTGAAGCTTTCTTT
CSAWTQGGLPNTEAFF
>TRBJ2-3|TRBD2|TRBV5-1|.
TGCGCCAGCAGACCGCTGGGACCTCGGGGGGCAGATACGCAGTATTTT
CASRPLGPRGADTQYF
>TRBJ2-3|TRBD1|TRBV18|.
TGTGCCAGCTCACCTAGACAGGGTGGGGTGAATACGCAGTATTTT
CASSPRQGGVNTQYF
>TRBJ2-4|TRBD1|TRBV27|.
TGTGCCAGCGGGACAGGCGGAGCCAAAAACATTCAGTACTTC
CASGTGGAKNIQYF
>TRBJ1-6|TRBD1|TRBV6-5|few
TGTGCCAGCACTCAGGGGGGCCCGGATAATTCACCCCTCCACTTT
CASTQGGPDNSPLHF